Reported below is one T cell receptor beta chain. Its antigen remains unknown. This record comes from a study of T cell responses to AZD1222 COVID-19 vaccine. Study information: Whether given at about 4 or about 12 weeks, second doses were pooled.

Study-wide results and limits: Once two AZD1222 doses were given, Spike-specific TCR breadth and depth went up. Most donors were white British and more were female, and clonal diversity was possibly underestimated.

Generated by immunoSEQ multiplex PCR, the TCRdb table keeps only in-frame clones and is missing some. The table lists about 120,000 clones, roughly nine tenths of them singletons, with roughly 1.5% in the top ten. The material was peripheral blood, obtained on day 0 of AZD1222 vaccination. The receptor was isolated from an adult in good health.

In DNA form, the CDR3 reads TGTGCCAGCAGCTTGGTCGGGGGCCTAGTCGACGAGCAGTACTTC. Its protein product is CASSLVGGLVDEQYF. The chain combines TRBV5-5 with TRBJ2-7, with D perhaps matching TRBD1 or TRBD2 (6 bases each). The germline CDR1 and CDR2 sequences are SGHKS and YYEKEE (reference sequence). There are 15 residues in the CDR3. Trimming stripped 0 bases from V and 5 bases from J, with 15 bases between.